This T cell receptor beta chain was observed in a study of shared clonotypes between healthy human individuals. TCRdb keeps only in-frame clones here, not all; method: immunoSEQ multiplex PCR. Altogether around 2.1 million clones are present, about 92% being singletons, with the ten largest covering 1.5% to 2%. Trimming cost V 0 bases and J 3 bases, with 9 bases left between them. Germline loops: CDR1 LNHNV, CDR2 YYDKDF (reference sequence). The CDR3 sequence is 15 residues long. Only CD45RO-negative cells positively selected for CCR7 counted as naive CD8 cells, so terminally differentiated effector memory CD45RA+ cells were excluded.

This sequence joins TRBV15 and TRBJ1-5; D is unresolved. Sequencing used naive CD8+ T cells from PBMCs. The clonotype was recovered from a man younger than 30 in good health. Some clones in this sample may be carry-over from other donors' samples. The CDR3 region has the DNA TGTGCCACCAGCAGAGAGTGGGGTCTCAATCAGCCCCAGCATTTT. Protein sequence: CATSREWGLNQPQHF.